Listed below are T cell receptor beta chains from one sample, sequenced in a study of cytomegalovirus exposure and HLA in healthy donors. Generated by immunoSEQ multiplex PCR, the TCRdb table keeps only in-frame clones and is missing some. The sample's table shows 20,000 or so clones. Specimen: PBMCs. Receptor source: a man aged 55 to 70 in good health and CMV-seropositive. Each CDR3 is given with its conserved first and last residue. Fields, in order: J gene, V gene, D gene, CDR3 protein, CDR3 DNA. D genes are given only for firm matches.

J gene: TRBJ2-1
V gene: TRBV7-9
D gene: TRBD2
CDR3 protein: CASSLAGGPLGSYNEQFF
CDR3 DNA: TGTGCCAGCAGCTTAGCGGGAGGGCCTTTGGGCTCCTACAATGAGCAGTTCTTC

J gene: TRBJ2-5
V gene: TRBV20-1
D gene: -
CDR3 protein: CSASYPEVQYF
CDR3 DNA: TGCAGTGCTAGTTACCCCGAGGTACAGTACTTC

J gene: TRBJ1-1
V gene: TRBV6-1
D gene: -
CDR3 protein: CASSRTYNTEAFF
CDR3 DNA: TGTGCCAGCAGCCGGACATATAACACTGAAGCTTTCTTT

J gene: TRBJ1-1
V gene: TRBV10-3
D gene: -
CDR3 protein: CATKVPGQNTEAFF
CDR3 DNA: TGTGCCACAAAAGTACCGGGACAGAACACTGAAGCTTTCTTT

J gene: TRBJ2-7
V gene: TRBV19
D gene: TRBD1
CDR3 protein: CASSKGQTYEQYF
CDR3 DNA: TGTGCCAGTAGTAAGGGACAGACCTACGAGCAGTACTTC

J gene: TRBJ1-1
V gene: TRBV25-1
D gene: -
CDR3 protein: CASSEGGTRHGPEAFF
CDR3 DNA: TGTGCCAGCAGTGAAGGGGGCACGAGGCACGGGCCTGAAGCTTTCTTT

J gene: TRBJ2-7
V gene: TRBV4-1
D gene: -
CDR3 protein: CASSQEARTSTFYEQYF
CDR3 DNA: TGCGCCAGCAGCCAAGAGGCTCGGACATCAACCTTCTACGAGCAGTACTTC

J gene: TRBJ2-7
V gene: TRBV5-1
D gene: -
CDR3 protein: CASSLGGLPPYEQYF
CDR3 DNA: TGCGCCAGCAGCTTGGGGGGGCTCCCTCCCTACGAGCAGTACTTC

J gene: TRBJ2-7
V gene: TRBV7-2
D gene: TRBD1
CDR3 protein: CASSPGTGNLEQYF
CDR3 DNA: TGTGCCAGCAGCCCAGGGACAGGGAATCTCGAGCAGTACTTC

J gene: TRBJ2-3
V gene: TRBV18
D gene: TRBD2
CDR3 protein: CASSRGSAGVADTQYF
CDR3 DNA: TGTGCCAGCTCCCGGGGGTCCGCGGGAGTGGCAGATACGCAGTATTTT

J gene: TRBJ2-3
V gene: TRBV29-1
D gene: -
CDR3 protein: CSALRDTQYF
CDR3 DNA: TGCAGCGCCCTCAGGGATACGCAGTATTTT

J gene: TRBJ2-7
V gene: TRBV11-2
D gene: -
CDR3 protein: CASSLTSGQPYEQYF
CDR3 DNA: TGTGCCAGCAGCTTAACCTCGGGACAACCTTACGAGCAGTACTTC

J gene: TRBJ2-2
V gene: TRBV5-1
D gene: TRBD2
CDR3 protein: CASSASGRTGTGELFF
CDR3 DNA: TGCGCCAGCAGCGCTAGCGGGAGAACGGGCACCGGGGAGCTGTTTTTT

J gene: TRBJ2-2
V gene: TRBV29-1
D gene: TRBD2
CDR3 protein: CSVERASGRASGTGELFF
CDR3 DNA: TGCAGCGTTGAAAGGGCTAGCGGGAGGGCCTCGGGCACCGGGGAGCTGTTTTTT

J gene: TRBJ1-1
V gene: TRBV7-9
D gene: -
CDR3 protein: CASSSTGPQGHTEAFF
CDR3 DNA: TGTGCCAGCAGCTCAACCGGCCCACAGGGCCACACTGAAGCTTTCTTT

J gene: TRBJ1-1
V gene: TRBV6-6
D gene: TRBD1
CDR3 protein: CASSYLRTGMNTEAFF
CDR3 DNA: TGTGCCAGCAGTTACTTAAGGACAGGGATGAACACTGAAGCTTTCTTT

J gene: TRBJ2-2
V gene: TRBV2
D gene: -
CDR3 protein: CASTGNSNTGELFF
CDR3 DNA: TGTGCCAGCACCGGGAATTCTAACACCGGGGAGCTGTTTTTT

J gene: TRBJ2-7
V gene: TRBV7-9
D gene: TRBD2
CDR3 protein: CASSYRTSTNYEQYF
CDR3 DNA: TGTGCCAGCAGCTACCGGACTAGCACAAACTACGAGCAGTACTTC

J gene: TRBJ2-7
V gene: TRBV15
D gene: TRBD2
CDR3 protein: CATSRPMGTSGRGSSYEQYF
CDR3 DNA: TGTGCCACCAGCAGGCCGATGGGTACTAGCGGGAGGGGGAGCTCCTACGAGCAGTACTTC

J gene: TRBJ2-5
V gene: TRBV18
D gene: TRBD2
CDR3 protein: CASSPLAQREGLETQYF
CDR3 DNA: TGTGCCAGCTCACCACTTGCCCAGCGGGAGGGCCTCGAGACCCAGTACTTC

J gene: TRBJ1-1
V gene: TRBV5-6
D gene: TRBD1
CDR3 protein: CASSFSITGDTEAFF
CDR3 DNA: TGTGCCAGCAGCTTTTCAATAACAGGGGACACTGAAGCTTTCTTT

J gene: TRBJ2-7
V gene: TRBV5-6
D gene: TRBD1
CDR3 protein: CASSFDRGEFGQYF
CDR3 DNA: TGTGCCAGCAGCTTTGACAGGGGCGAATTTGGGCAGTACTTC

J gene: TRBJ2-2
V gene: TRBV19
D gene: TRBD1
CDR3 protein: CASSSRGRELFF
CDR3 DNA: TGTGCCAGTAGTAGCAGGGGGAGGGAGCTGTTTTTT

J gene: TRBJ2-5
V gene: TRBV5-1
D gene: -
CDR3 protein: CASGSVPPRYF
CDR3 DNA: TGCGCCAGCGGCTCGGTACCTCCGCGGTACTTC

J gene: TRBJ1-2
V gene: TRBV5-1
D gene: -
CDR3 protein: CASSFTENYGYTF
CDR3 DNA: TGCGCCAGCAGCTTTACCGAGAACTATGGCTACACCTTC

J gene: TRBJ2-7
V gene: TRBV7-6
D gene: TRBD1
CDR3 protein: CASSFRQGSFSYEQYF
CDR3 DNA: TGTGCCAGCAGCTTTAGACAGGGGTCTTTCTCCTACGAGCAGTACTTC

J gene: TRBJ2-1
V gene: TRBV5-6
D gene: TRBD2
CDR3 protein: CASSRGLAVNEQFF
CDR3 DNA: TGTGCCAGCAGCAGGGGACTAGCGGTCAATGAGCAGTTCTTC

J gene: TRBJ2-7
V gene: TRBV5-4
D gene: TRBD1
CDR3 protein: CASSAGDRGRRVQYF
CDR3 DNA: TGTGCCAGCAGCGCGGGGGACAGGGGTCGTCGGGTGCAGTACTTC

J gene: TRBJ1-5
V gene: TRBV12-5
D gene: -
CDR3 protein: CASATGVNQPQHF
CDR3 DNA: TGTGCTAGTGCCACCGGGGTGAATCAGCCCCAGCATTTT

J gene: TRBJ1-4
V gene: TRBV30
D gene: TRBD1
CDR3 protein: CAWSTGDVEKLFF
CDR3 DNA: TGTGCCTGGAGTACAGGGGACGTCGAAAAACTGTTTTTT

J gene: TRBJ1-2
V gene: TRBV18
D gene: -
CDR3 protein: CASSPARGNYGYTF
CDR3 DNA: TGTGCCAGCTCACCAGCCAGGGGTAACTATGGCTACACCTTC

J gene: TRBJ2-2
V gene: TRBV5-1
D gene: TRBD2
CDR3 protein: CASSPRLAENTGELFF
CDR3 DNA: TGCGCCAGCAGCCCTAGACTAGCGGAGAACACCGGGGAGCTGTTTTTT

J gene: TRBJ1-5
V gene: TRBV29-1
D gene: TRBD1
CDR3 protein: CSVGQGGDQPQHF
CDR3 DNA: TGCAGCGTTGGACAGGGGGGGGATCAGCCCCAGCATTTT

J gene: TRBJ1-1
V gene: TRBV6-1
D gene: -
CDR3 protein: CASSRTLNTEAFF
CDR3 DNA: TGTGCCAGCAGTAGGACACTGAACACTGAAGCTTTCTTT

J gene: TRBJ2-7
V gene: TRBV7-9
D gene: -
CDR3 protein: CASSDFILGETTYEQYF
CDR3 DNA: TGTGCCAGCAGCGATTTTATCCTCGGGGAGACTACCTACGAGCAGTACTTC

J gene: TRBJ2-5
V gene: TRBV9
D gene: -
CDR3 protein: CASSPGETQYF
CDR3 DNA: TGTGCCAGCAGCCCCGGAGAGACCCAGTACTTC

J gene: TRBJ2-2
V gene: TRBV9
D gene: TRBD2
CDR3 protein: CASSAGTRSDYDGELFF
CDR3 DNA: TGTGCCAGCAGCGCAGGGACTAGGAGTGATTATGACGGGGAGCTGTTTTTT

J gene: TRBJ2-1
V gene: TRBV10-3
D gene: -
CDR3 protein: CAIRDDRAGRNEQFF
CDR3 DNA: TGTGCCATCAGGGACGACAGGGCGGGAAGGAATGAGCAGTTCTTC

J gene: TRBJ1-3
V gene: TRBV6-1
D gene: TRBD1
CDR3 protein: CASSDRGPSGNTIYF
CDR3 DNA: TGTGCCAGCAGTGACAGGGGGCCCTCTGGAAACACCATATATTTT

J gene: TRBJ2-7
V gene: TRBV11-2
D gene: -
CDR3 protein: CASSLGGPGYYEQYF
CDR3 DNA: TGTGCCAGCAGCTTAGGGGGCCCCGGGTACTACGAGCAGTACTTC

J gene: TRBJ2-3
V gene: TRBV7-2
D gene: TRBD2
CDR3 protein: CASSPGLAGGADTQYF
CDR3 DNA: TGTGCCAGCAGCCCAGGACTAGCGGGAGGGGCAGATACGCAGTATTTT

J gene: TRBJ2-5
V gene: TRBV4-1
D gene: TRBD2
CDR3 protein: CASSQGLAERGSFGTQYF
CDR3 DNA: TGCGCCAGCAGCCAGGGGCTAGCGGAGAGGGGCTCTTTTGGGACCCAGTACTTC

J gene: TRBJ2-7
V gene: TRBV30
D gene: -
CDR3 protein: CAWSAGFGDEQYF
CDR3 DNA: TGTGCCTGGAGCGCGGGGTTTGGGGACGAGCAGTACTTC

J gene: TRBJ2-3
V gene: TRBV15
D gene: TRBD1
CDR3 protein: CATSSTQSGTDNTDTQYF
CDR3 DNA: TGTGCCACCAGCAGTACTCAGTCCGGGACAGATAACACAGATACGCAGTATTTT

J gene: TRBJ1-5
V gene: TRBV2
D gene: -
CDR3 protein: CASSGRAQPQHF
CDR3 DNA: TGTGCCAGCAGTGGGCGGGCTCAGCCCCAGCATTTT

J gene: TRBJ2-2
V gene: TRBV6-5
D gene: -
CDR3 protein: CASSNTGEAGELFF
CDR3 DNA: TGTGCCAGCAGCAACACTGGGGAGGCCGGGGAGCTGTTTTTT

J gene: TRBJ2-5
V gene: TRBV9
D gene: TRBD2
CDR3 protein: CASSPRTSGETQYF
CDR3 DNA: TGTGCCAGCAGCCCCCGGACTAGCGGAGAGACCCAGTACTTC

J gene: TRBJ2-3
V gene: TRBV9
D gene: -
CDR3 protein: CASSVGTLQGLVPSTDTQYF
CDR3 DNA: TGTGCCAGCAGCGTAGGGACTCTCCAAGGCTTAGTCCCTAGCACAGATACGCAGTATTTT

J gene: TRBJ2-5
V gene: TRBV6-1
D gene: TRBD2
CDR3 protein: CASLATSGRETQYF
CDR3 DNA: TGTGCCAGCCTAGCGACTAGCGGGAGAGAGACCCAGTACTTC

J gene: TRBJ1-1
V gene: TRBV5-1
D gene: TRBD1
CDR3 protein: CASSPGTGNTEDFF
CDR3 DNA: TGCGCCAGCAGCCCTGGGACAGGGAACACTGAAGATTTCTTT

J gene: TRBJ2-2
V gene: TRBV28
D gene: -
CDR3 protein: CASSHESTGELFF
CDR3 DNA: TGTGCCAGCAGTCACGAGTCCACCGGGGAGCTGTTTTTT

J gene: TRBJ2-7
V gene: TRBV4-1
D gene: TRBD2
CDR3 protein: CASSQEDGLAGGQYF
CDR3 DNA: TGCGCCAGCAGCCAAGAAGATGGCCTAGCGGGAGGGCAGTACTTC

J gene: TRBJ1-3
V gene: TRBV5-1
D gene: -
CDR3 protein: CASSLNSNSGNTIYF
CDR3 DNA: TGCGCCAGCAGCTTGAACAGCAACTCTGGAAACACCATATATTTT

J gene: TRBJ2-7
V gene: TRBV29-1
D gene: TRBD2
CDR3 protein: CSVASGLAGGEQYF
CDR3 DNA: TGCAGCGTTGCCTCGGGACTAGCGGGAGGCGAGCAGTACTTC

J gene: TRBJ2-3
V gene: TRBV7-9
D gene: TRBD2
CDR3 protein: CASSVGREAGHTQYF
CDR3 DNA: TGTGCCAGCAGCGTGGGGCGGGAGGCAGGTCATACGCAGTATTTT

J gene: TRBJ1-3
V gene: TRBV5-1
D gene: -
CDR3 protein: CASSLELRQPFSGNTIYF
CDR3 DNA: TGCGCCAGCAGCTTGGAACTACGACAGCCGTTCTCTGGAAACACCATATATTTT

J gene: TRBJ2-7
V gene: TRBV6-1
D gene: TRBD2
CDR3 protein: CASRERGPLYEQYF
CDR3 DNA: TGTGCCAGCAGGGAGCGGGGTCCCCTTTACGAGCAGTACTTC

J gene: TRBJ2-7
V gene: TRBV30
D gene: -
CDR3 protein: CAWSGSYEQYF
CDR3 DNA: TGTGCCTGGAGCGGCTCCTACGAGCAGTACTTC